The text below deals with one T cell receptor beta chain. What it binds is not known. PCR employed 60 Vbeta and 13 Jbeta primers. Profiling relied on immunoSEQ multiplex PCR, and the TCRdb table lists in-frame clones only, not all of them. The sample lists roughly 160,000 clones, roughly 84% occurring once. This CDR3 has 15 amino acids. The ends were cut back, 5 bases at V and 2 bases at J, with 10 bases in the middle. CDR1 is SGHVS, CDR2 FNYEAQ, per germline. This sample is drawn from a study of cytomegalovirus exposure and HLA in healthy donors. Study details: Of around 410 genotyped donors, around 86% grouped in the Caucasian-associated ancestry cluster. General study results and limits: Several of the most significant clusters were apparently associated with common viral pathogens in a later analysis. Altogether, 160 or so TCR beta chains were recorded as cytomegalovirus-associated.

The genes are TRBV7-6 and TRBJ2-6; D is possibly TRBD1 (5 bases). The sample was PBMCs. The clonotype originates from a man in his thirties or forties in good health and CMV-seronegative. CDR3 nucleotides: TGTGCCAGCAGCGCCAGGGTAACTGGGGCCAACGTCCTGACTTTC. Encoded protein: CASSARVTGANVLTF.